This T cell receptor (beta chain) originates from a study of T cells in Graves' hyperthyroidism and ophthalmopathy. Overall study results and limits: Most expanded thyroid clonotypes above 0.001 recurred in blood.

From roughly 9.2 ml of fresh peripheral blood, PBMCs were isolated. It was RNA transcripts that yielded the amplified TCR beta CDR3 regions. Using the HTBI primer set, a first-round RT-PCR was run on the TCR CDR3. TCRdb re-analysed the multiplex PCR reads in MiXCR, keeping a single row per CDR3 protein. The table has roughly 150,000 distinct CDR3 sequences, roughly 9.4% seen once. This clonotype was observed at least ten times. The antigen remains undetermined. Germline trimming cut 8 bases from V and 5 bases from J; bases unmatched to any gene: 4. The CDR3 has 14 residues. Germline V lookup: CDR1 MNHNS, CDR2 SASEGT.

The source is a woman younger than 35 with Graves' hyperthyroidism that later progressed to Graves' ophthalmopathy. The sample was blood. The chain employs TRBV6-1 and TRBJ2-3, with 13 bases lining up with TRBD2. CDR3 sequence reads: CASQLAGGQDTQYF. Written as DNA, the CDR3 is TGTGCCAGCCAACTAGCGGGGGGGCAAGATACGCAGTATTTT.